Shown below are 13 T cell receptor beta chains from a single sample sequenced in a study of T cell responses to AZD1222 COVID-19 vaccine. Clones were read by immunoSEQ multiplex PCR, and TCRdb kept only the in-frame ones, dropping some. The sample includes some 200,000 clones, 85% to 95% seen only once; the top ten take 0.9% to 1.1%. The sequencing used peripheral blood, collected on day 0 of MenACWY control vaccination. The receptors derive from an adult in good health.

This chain uses TRBV12-3 or TRBV12-4 with TRBJ1-4; the match to TRBD1 covers 7 bases. The CDR3 covers 13 residues. V was pared by 6 bases and J by 8 bases, with 6 bases of the junction left unmatched. The CDR3 DNA reads TGTGCCAGCAGAACAGGGGCCCGCGAAAAACTGTTTTTT. It yields the protein CASRTGAREKLFF.

V gene TRBV9 combines with J gene TRBJ2-3, with D perhaps assigned TRBD1 or TRBD2 (6 bases each). This CDR3 comprises 15 residues. Deletions cut 0 bases from V and 4 bases from J, with 12 bases between. CDR1 is SGDLS and CDR2 is YYNGEE in the germline V gene. DNA of the CDR3: TGTGCCAGCAGCGTAGGAGGGGGAGGTGCAGATACGCAGTATTTT. Protein sequence: CASSVGGGGADTQYF. Drawing the rest from reference TRBV9 and TRBJ2-3, the complete variable domain is DSGVTQTPKHLITATGQRVTLRCSPRSGDLSVYWYQQSLDQGLQFLIQYYNGEERAKGNILERFSAQQFPDLHSELNLSSLELGDSALYFCASSVGGGGADTQYFGPGTRLTVL.

The chain recombines TRBV7-9 with TRBJ1-4; tentative D call: TRBD1 (5 bases). V lost 3 bases, J lost 5 bases, and 16 bases lay in between. The germline V gene encodes CDR1 SEHNR and CDR2 FQNEAQ (reference sequence). The CDR3 contains 16 residues. CDR3 sequence reads: CASSFGLTEQNEKLFF. DNA for the CDR3: TGTGCCAGCAGCTTTGGCCTGACAGAGCAAAATGAAAAACTGTTTTTT. Filled out from reference TRBV7-9 and TRBJ1-4, the complete variable domain reads DTGVSQNPRHKITKRGQNVTFRCDPISEHNRLYWYRQTLGQGPEFLTYFQNEAQLEKSRLLSDRFSAERPKGSFSTLEIQRTEQGDSAMYLCASSFGLTEQNEKLFFGSGTQLSVL.

The chain links TRBV6-5 to TRBJ1-2, with 7 bases aligning to TRBD1. Trimming removed 6 bases from V and 4 bases from J; junction bases left unmatched: 8. The CDR3 has 14 residues. Germline assignment: CDR1 MNHEY and CDR2 SVGAGI. The CDR3 loop reads CASRRRDRAYGYTF. The CDR3 coding sequence is TGTGCCAGCAGAAGACGGGACAGAGCCTATGGCTACACCTTC.

The V gene is TRBV18, the J gene TRBJ1-1, with 8 bases identical to TRBD1. Germline V gene data show CDR1 as KGHSH and CDR2 as LQKENI. CDR3 length equals 12 residues. J lost 6 bases, V lost 4 bases, and 1 base had no gene match. This CDR3 is CASSRQGSEAFF. CDR3 DNA sequence: TGTGCCAGCTCACGACAGGGGTCTGAAGCTTTCTTT.

This chain uses TRBV30 with TRBJ2-2; D uncertain. This CDR3 is built from 14 residues. V dropped 1 base and J dropped 4 bases, with 10 bases sitting between them. Germline V lookup: CDR1 GTSNPN, CDR2 SVGIG (reference sequence). The CDR3 reads CAWSARLLTGELFF. The CDR3 nucleotides read TGTGCCTGGAGTGCTAGACTCCTCACCGGGGAGCTGTTTTTT.

The chain couples TRBV2 to TRBJ1-5, with D unresolved. CDR3 length equals 13 residues. Germline-derived CDR1 and CDR2 are SNHLY and FYNNEI. V lost 7 bases and J 4 bases, leaving 11 bases between the germline ends. CDR3 coding DNA: TGTGCCAGCACCAGGAATGCGAATCAGCCCCAGCATTTT. This translates into CASTRNANQPQHF. Full variable domain (remainder filled in from reference TRBV2 and TRBJ1-5): EPEVTQTPSHQVTQMGQEVILRCVPISNHLYFYWYRQILGQKVEFLVSFYNNEISEKSEIFDDQFSVERPDGSNFTLKIRSTKLEDSAMYFCASTRNANQPQHFGDGTRLSIL.

The chain carries TRBV3-1 (or the pseudogene TRBV3-2) and TRBJ1-2; perhaps TRBD1 as D (6 bases). This CDR3 region has 12 residues. Per the germline V gene, CDR1 is LGHDT and CDR2 is YNNKEL (reference sequence). Deletions cut 4 bases from V and 7 bases from J, with 10 bases between. The CDR3 loop is CASSRQDGGYTF. In nucleotides, the CDR3 is TGTGCCAGCAGCCGACAGGATGGTGGCTACACCTTC.

This chain connects TRBV7-2 to TRBJ1-6; tentatively, D is TRBD1 (6 bases). The CDR3 spans 16 residues. Germline V CDR1 and CDR2: SGHTA, FQGNSA. Trimming cost V 2 bases and J 3 bases, with 11 bases left between them. This CDR3 reads CASSLQGSYYNSPLHF. CDR3 in DNA: TGTGCCAGCAGCTTACAGGGGTCATACTATAATTCACCCCTCCACTTT.

The chain links TRBV7-6 to TRBJ2-1, with TRBD2 as a possible D gene (5 bases). V lost 0 bases and J lost 4, with 13 bases in between. The germline V gene has CDR1 SGHVS and CDR2 FNYEAQ. The length of the CDR3 is 16 residues. In DNA form, the CDR3 reads TGTGCCAGCAGCTTAGCCTCACTTCGGGGTTACAATGAGCAGTTCTTC. It encodes CASSLASLRGYNEQFF.

J is TRBJ1-5 and V is TRBV6-5, with 8 bases lining up with TRBD1. The CDR3 loop spans 15 amino acids. After removal of 5 bases from V and 1 base from J, the junction contained 4 bases not matched to a gene. Germline V CDR1 and CDR2: MNHEY, SVGAGI. The CDR3: CASSPDRVSNQPQHF. CDR3 sequence (DNA): TGTGCCAGCAGTCCGGACAGGGTAAGCAATCAGCCCCAGCATTTT.

This clone occurred once. The rearrangement links TRBV27 to TRBJ1-1; possibly TRBD1 for D (6 bases). Germline loops: CDR1 MNHEY, CDR2 SMNVEV (reference sequence). This CDR3 is 15 amino acids long. The ends were cut back, 6 bases at V and 0 bases at J, with 14 bases in the middle. The CDR3 DNA reads TGTGCCAGCAGCGCCCAGGGGTTACTGAACACTGAAGCTTTCTTT. Translated, it gives CASSAQGLLNTEAFF.

The chain joins TRBV3-1 (or the pseudogene TRBV3-2) to TRBJ1-5, with D perhaps matching TRBD1 (6 bases). The CDR3 consists of 13 residues. Germline assignment: CDR1 LGHDT and CDR2 YNNKEL (reference sequence). Deletions cut 4 bases from V and 6 bases from J, with 10 bases between. CDR3 in DNA: TGTGCCAGCAGCCCAGGACAGCGTCAGCCCCAGCATTTT. Translated, it gives CASSPGQRQPQHF.